Here is one T cell receptor (beta chain) with its context. Over chemoradiotherapy, repertoires were sampled more than once. Per germline, CDR1 SNHLY and CDR2 FYNNEI. This CDR3 region has 15 residues. Trimming took off 2 bases at V and 4 bases at J, with 15 bases between the two ends. This specimen comes from a study of chemoradiotherapy in HPV16-positive cancers. Data came from immunoSEQ multiplex PCR; TCRdb stores just in-frame clones and leaves some out. The profile shows tens of thousands of clones, more than 65% of them singletons. V usage is TRBV2 and J usage is TRBJ2-7, with D tentatively TRBD1 (5 bases). The starting material was blood, obtained from a patient who underwent chemoradiotherapy. This receptor was taken from a human donor with HPV-associated anogenital cancer. The CDR3 sequence is CASSEPAGLLYEQYF. CDR3 sequence (DNA): TGTGCCAGCAGTGAACCGGCAGGGTTACTGTACGAGCAGTACTTC.